This T cell receptor (beta chain) appears in the sequencing data of a study of cytomegalovirus exposure and HLA in healthy donors. Study-level points and caveats: According to the study, around 150 TCR beta chains were cytomegalovirus-associated.

With respect to this clone: The antigen remains undetermined.

The donors were members of the validation cohort comprising 100 to 150 subjects, separate from the roughly 690-subject first cohort. Method: immunoSEQ multiplex PCR; TCRdb's copy keeps in-frame clones and lacks some. The sample carries about 160,000 clones, roughly 90% recorded once. The TCR sequence derives from a woman in her twenties or thirties in good health and CMV-seronegative. Specimen: PBMCs.

The CDR3 nucleotides read TGCAGTGCTAGAGTAGCGGGAACGCAGTATTTT. Its translation: CSARVAGTQYF. The rearrangement links TRBV20-1 to TRBJ2-3, with 8 bases aligning to TRBD2. Germline CDR1 DFQATT, CDR2 SNEGSKA (reference sequence). CDR3 size: 11 residues. The V gene end was trimmed by 1 base and the J gene end by 9 bases; junction bases not matched to a gene: 0.